This record covers a single T cell receptor (beta chain). With template switching, a universal primer site was added, and the cDNA carried unique molecular identifiers. TCRdb redid the calling of the 5' RACE reads with MiXCR, one entry per CDR3 protein. The data contain about 220,000 distinct CDR3 sequences, over 5.5% of them seen just once; the ten biggest clones take up about 15%. The sample originates from a study of identical twins. Germline values: CDR1 KGHSH, CDR2 LQKENI. This CDR3 has 13 amino acids. Deletions cut 6 bases from V and 8 bases from J, with 14 bases between. The same sample was also studied in work on T cells expressing NK-cell markers. That study reports: Also leading the CD3+CD56-NKG2C+ fraction in several donors were these clonotypes. Expanded NKG2C+ T cell clones were not confirmed as HCMV-specific.

The chain recombines TRBV18 with TRBJ2-1, with D maybe TRBD1 (7 bases). The source material was CD8+ T cells sorted from blood. The clonotype was recovered from a woman aged 18 to 35 in good health. Written as DNA, the CDR3 is TGTGCCAGCTCTAGCAGGGGGGTCGATGAGCAGTTCTTC. Its translation: CASSSRGVDEQFF.